The clone carrying this TCR beta chain was recorded only once. The antigen is undetermined. The data were obtained in a study of cytomegalovirus exposure and HLA in healthy donors. Study findings and constraints: HLA restriction was apparent for most CMV-associated TCR beta chains in a later analysis. As a later analysis revealed, the rate of TCR association differed by HLA locus, with DRB1 most and HLA-C fewest. The likely origin of a cluster of highly shared sequence variants was a sequencing artifact.

Researchers ran the PCR with 60 Vbeta and 13 Jbeta primers. Generated by immunoSEQ multiplex PCR, the TCRdb table keeps only in-frame clones and is missing some. This sample has about 110,000 clones, with over 60% found just once. Sequences were obtained from PBMCs. The sequence came from a woman in her sixties or seventies in good health and CMV-seropositive.

CDR3 nucleotides: TGTGCCACCAGCACCCGGACTAGTACAAATTACAATGAGCAGTTCTTC. Encoded protein: CATSTRTSTNYNEQFF. This chain connects TRBV15 to TRBJ2-1; TRBD2 agrees at 7 bases. Germline V lookup: CDR1 LNHNV, CDR2 YYDKDF (reference sequence). The CDR3 length is 16 residues. The V segment lost 4 bases and the J segment 4 bases; nucleotides outside the gene matches: 10.